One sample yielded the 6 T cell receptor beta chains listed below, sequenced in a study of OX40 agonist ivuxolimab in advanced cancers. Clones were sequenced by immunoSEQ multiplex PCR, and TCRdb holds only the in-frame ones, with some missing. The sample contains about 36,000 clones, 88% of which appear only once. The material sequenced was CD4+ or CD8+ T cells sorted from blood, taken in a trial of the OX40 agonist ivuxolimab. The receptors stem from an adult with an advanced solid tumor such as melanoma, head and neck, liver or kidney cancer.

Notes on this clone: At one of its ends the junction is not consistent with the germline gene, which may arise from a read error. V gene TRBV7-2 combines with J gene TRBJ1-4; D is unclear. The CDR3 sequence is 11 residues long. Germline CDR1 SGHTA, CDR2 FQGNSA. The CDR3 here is CASSLDPLGRF. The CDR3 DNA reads TGTGCCAGCAGTCTAGACCCACTCGGCCGGTTT.

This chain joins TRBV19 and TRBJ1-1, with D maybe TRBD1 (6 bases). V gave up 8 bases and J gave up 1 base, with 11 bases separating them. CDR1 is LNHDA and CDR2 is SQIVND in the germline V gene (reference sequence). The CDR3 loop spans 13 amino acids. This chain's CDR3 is CASRDITNTEAFF. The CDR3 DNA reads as TGTGCCAGTCGGGACATTACGAACACTGAAGCTTTCTTT.

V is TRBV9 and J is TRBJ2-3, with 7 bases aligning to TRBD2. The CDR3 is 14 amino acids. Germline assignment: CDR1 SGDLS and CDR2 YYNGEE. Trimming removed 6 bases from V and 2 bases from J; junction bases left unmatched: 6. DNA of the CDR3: TGTGCCAGCAACCTAGCGGACTTCACAGATACGCAGTATTTT. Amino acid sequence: CASNLADFTDTQYF.

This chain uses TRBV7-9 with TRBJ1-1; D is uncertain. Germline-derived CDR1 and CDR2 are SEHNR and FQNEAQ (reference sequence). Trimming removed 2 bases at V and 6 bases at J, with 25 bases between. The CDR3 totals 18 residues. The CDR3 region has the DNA TGTGCCAGCAGCTTAACGAAAATACTGTCCTGGGGAAACGCTGAAGCTTTCTTT. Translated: CASSLTKILSWGNAEAFF.

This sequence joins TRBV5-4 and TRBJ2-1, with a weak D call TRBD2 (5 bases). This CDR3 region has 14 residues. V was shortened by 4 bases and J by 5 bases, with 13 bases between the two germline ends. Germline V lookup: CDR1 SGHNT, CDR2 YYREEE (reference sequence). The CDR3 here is CASSPGGSDNEQFF. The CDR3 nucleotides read TGTGCCAGCAGCCCCGGTGGTAGCGACAATGAGCAGTTCTTC.

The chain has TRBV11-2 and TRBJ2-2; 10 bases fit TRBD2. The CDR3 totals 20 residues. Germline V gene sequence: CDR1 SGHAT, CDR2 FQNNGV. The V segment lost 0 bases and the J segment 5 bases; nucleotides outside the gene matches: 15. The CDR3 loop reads CASSLDTRLGLAGGTGELFF. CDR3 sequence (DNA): TGTGCCAGCAGCTTAGATACTCGGCTTGGGTTAGCGGGAGGAACCGGGGAGCTGTTTTTT.